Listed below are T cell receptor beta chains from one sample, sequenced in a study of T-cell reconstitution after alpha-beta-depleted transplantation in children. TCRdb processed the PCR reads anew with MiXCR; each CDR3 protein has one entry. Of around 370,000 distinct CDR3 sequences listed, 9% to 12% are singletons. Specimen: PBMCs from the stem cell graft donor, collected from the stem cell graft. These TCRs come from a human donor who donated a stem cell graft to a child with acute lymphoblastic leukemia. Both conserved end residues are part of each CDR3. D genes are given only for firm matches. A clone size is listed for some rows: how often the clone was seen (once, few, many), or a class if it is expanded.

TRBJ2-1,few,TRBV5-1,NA,CASSGSVNEQFF,TGCGCCAGCAGCGGCTCGGTGAATGAGCAGTTCTTC
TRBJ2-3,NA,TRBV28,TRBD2,CASNNAREIPDTQYF,TGTGCCAGCAACAACGCGCGGGAGATCCCAGATACGCAGTATTTT
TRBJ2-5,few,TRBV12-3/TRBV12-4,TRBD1,CASSLGTGGTETQYF,TGTGCCAGCAGTTTAGGGACAGGGGGGACAGAGACCCAGTACTTC
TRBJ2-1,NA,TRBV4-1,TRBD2,CASSHPLAGGDKSSYNEQFF,TGCGCCAGCAGCCACCCACTAGCGGGAGGGGACAAAAGCTCCTACAATGAGCAGTTCTTC
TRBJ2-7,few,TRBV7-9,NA,CASSLVGIEQYF,TGTGCCAGCAGCTTAGTCGGCATTGAGCAGTACTTC
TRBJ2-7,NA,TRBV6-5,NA,CASSYSIIAEEQYF,TGTGCCAGCAGTTACTCTATTATTGCCGAGGAGCAGTACTTC
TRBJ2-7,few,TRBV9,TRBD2,CASSVRQALLAERPYEQYF,TGTGCCAGCAGCGTAAGGCAGGCCTTACTAGCGGAGAGACCCTACGAGCAGTACTTC
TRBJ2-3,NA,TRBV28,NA,CASNPATRSTDTQYF,TGTGCCAGCAATCCGGCGACACGGAGCACAGATACGCAGTATTTT
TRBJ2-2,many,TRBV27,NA,CASSLYTGLRTGELFF,TGTGCCAGCAGTTTATATACAGGGTTACGCACCGGGGAGCTGTTTTTT
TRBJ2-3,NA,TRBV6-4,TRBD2,CASSDGTSSTDTQYF,TGTGCCAGCAGTGACGGGACTAGCAGCACAGATACGCAGTATTTT
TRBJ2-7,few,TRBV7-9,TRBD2,CASSLTGSSGSVYEQYF,TGTGCCAGCAGCTTGACTGGATCTAGCGGGAGTGTGTACGAGCAGTACTTC
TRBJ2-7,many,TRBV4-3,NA,CASSQDEALGYEQYF,TGCGCCAGCAGCCAAGATGAGGCTCTGGGCTACGAGCAGTACTTC
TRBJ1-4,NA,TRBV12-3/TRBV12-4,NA,CASSAARRKLFF,TGTGCCAGCAGTGCTGCCCGTCGAAAACTGTTTTTT
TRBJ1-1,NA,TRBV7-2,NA,CASSGWGTEAFF,TGTGCCAGCAGCGGCTGGGGTACTGAAGCTTTCTTT
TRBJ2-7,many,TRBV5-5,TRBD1,CASRTGTGDYEQYF,TGTGCCAGCAGAACCGGGACAGGGGATTACGAGCAGTACTTC
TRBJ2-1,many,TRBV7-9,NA,CASSSRGQVGNEQFF,TGTGCCAGCAGCTCCAGAGGGCAGGTTGGGAATGAGCAGTTCTTC
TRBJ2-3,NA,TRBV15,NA,CATSRDEHRQYF,TGTGCCACCAGCAGAGATGAGCACAGGCAGTATTTT
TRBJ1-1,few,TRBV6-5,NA,CASSYYEGWMVF,TGTGCCAGCAGTTACTATGAGGGGTGGATGGTCTTT